The present T cell receptor (beta chain) was sequenced within a study of T-cell memory formation after mild COVID-19. Study-level information: TCR clusters mostly belonged to single donors. Study-wide findings and caveats: The study found contracting CD4+ clones mainly in CM and EM and contracting CD8+ clones in EMRA.

Details on this clonotype: Its antigen remains unknown.

CDR1 and CDR2 from the germline V gene are SGHTA and FQGNSA. The CDR3 loop spans 15 amino acids. V dropped 5 bases and J dropped 0 bases, with 11 bases sitting between them. TCR alpha and TCR beta cDNA libraries with sample barcodes and UMIs came from 5'RACE using constant-segment primers. A single record per CDR3 protein comes from TCRdb applying MiXCR to the 5' RACE reads. The sample yields hundreds of thousands of distinct CDR3 sequences, around a quarter seen once. The specimen sequenced was PBMCs or a T cell subset sorted from them (not recorded which). This sequence was found in an adult woman who had mild COVID-19 (a few samples of this study predate the infection). Cell type and time point are not known. The rearrangement links TRBV7-2 to TRBJ2-1; D is uncertain. CDR3 in DNA: TGTGCCAGCAGCGCCCTCTTAAGCTCCTACAATGAGCAGTTCTTC. This gives the protein CASSALLSSYNEQFF. The variable domain in full, with the rest retrieved from reference TRBV7-2 and TRBJ2-1, is GAGVSQSPSNKVTEKGKDVELRCDPISGHTALYWYRQSLGQGLEFLIYFQGNSAPDKSGLPSDRFSAERTGGSVSTLTIQRTQQEDSAVYLCASSALLSSYNEQFFGPGTRLTVL.